The 21 T cell receptor beta chains in this list originate from one sample, sequenced in a study of shared clonotypes between healthy human individuals. CD45RO-negative cells were positively selected for CCR7, leaving out terminally differentiated effector memory CD45RA+ cells. Assay: immunoSEQ multiplex PCR; the TCRdb copy retains only in-frame clones and omits some. Among hundreds of thousands of clones listed, more than 85% were seen once. Sequencing was done on a sample of naive CD8+ T cells sorted from blood. The receptors shown here come from a man between 25 and 39 years old in good health.

The CDR3 bases are TGTGCCACCAGCAGAATGGGACAGCTCCAAGAGACCCAGTACTTC. Its protein is CATSRMGQLQETQYF. The chain is built from TRBV15 and TRBJ2-5, with 7 bases identical to TRBD1. V shed 2 bases, J shed 1 base, and the junction held 4 bases outside the gene matches. Germline V gene lookup returns CDR1 LNHNV and CDR2 YYDKDF (reference sequence). The CDR3 has 15 amino acids.

V is TRBV5-4 and J is TRBJ2-1, with TRBD2 as a possible D gene (6 bases). Germline V gives CDR1 SGHNT, CDR2 YYREEE (reference sequence). This CDR3 has 12 amino acids. Trimming stripped 4 bases from V and 9 bases from J, with 11 bases between. The CDR3 protein is CASSRGTAEQFF. CDR3 coding DNA: TGTGCCAGCAGCCGGGGGACGGCTGAGCAGTTCTTC.

The chain combines TRBV6-5 with TRBJ1-3; tentative D call: TRBD1 (6 bases). The CDR3 has 12 residues. The V end was cut by 2 bases, the J end by 16 bases, with 15 bases between. From germline, CDR1 is MNHEY and CDR2 SVGAGI. CDR3 nucleotides: TGTGCCAGCAGTTACGCGGGGGCGGAATGGTATTTT. As protein: CASSYAGAEWYF.

The chain combines TRBV7-8 with TRBJ1-2; D gene unclear. The V end lost 8 bases, the J end lost 0 bases, and 10 bases lay between the germline ends. Germline CDR1 and CDR2: SGHVS and FQNEAQ. CDR3 length: 13 amino acids. CDR3 region: CASFGEPNYGYTF. The CDR3 coding sequence is TGTGCCAGCTTTGGGGAACCTAACTATGGCTACACCTTC.

The CDR3 sequence is CASSGLVQDTQYF. The CDR3 DNA reads as TGTGCCAGCAGCGGACTAGTACAAGATACGCAGTATTTT. V is TRBV7-6 and J is TRBJ2-3; TRBD2 agrees at 7 bases. This CDR3 region has 13 residues. Germline trimming cut 5 bases from V and 5 bases from J; bases unmatched to any gene: 4. Germline loops: CDR1 SGHVS, CDR2 FNYEAQ.

V gene TRBV7-8 combines with J gene TRBJ2-1, with D unclear. Germline V gene data show CDR1 as SGHVS and CDR2 as FQNEAQ. Trimming took off 5 bases at V and 5 bases at J, with 16 bases between the two ends. The length of the CDR3 is 15 residues. Written as DNA, the CDR3 is TGTGCCAGCAGCCCGATTAGCTCCCAAAACAATGAGCAGTTCTTC. Its protein product is CASSPISSQNNEQFF.

This sequence joins TRBV9 and TRBJ2-3; D gene unclear. CDR1 and CDR2 (germline): SGDLS, YYNGEE. The CDR3 consists of 14 residues. The V end lost 0 bases, the J end lost 0 bases, and 5 bases lay between the germline ends. The CDR3 nucleotides are TGTGCCAGCAGCGTAGTTTTAAGCACAGATACGCAGTATTTT. This sequence encodes CASSVVLSTDTQYF.

This chain uses TRBV6-7 with TRBJ2-7; D is undetermined. TRBV6-7 is treated as an ORF (open reading frame) with a function not yet certain. V dropped 7 bases and J dropped 7 bases, with 5 bases sitting between them. This CDR3 is 9 amino acids long. The CDR3 DNA is TGTGCCAGCATGTGGGAGCAGTACTTC. Its translation is CASMWEQYF.

For this clone: The same CDR3 can be traced to other DNA sequences in this sample. This rearrangement joins TRBV7-2 to TRBJ2-7, with 7 bases matching TRBD2. V lost 5 bases, J lost 1 base, and 5 bases stayed unmatched. The CDR3 is made up of 14 amino acids. Per germline, CDR1 SGHTA and CDR2 FQGNSA. CDR3: CASSLGLGSYEQYF. In nucleotides, the CDR3 is TGTGCCAGCAGCCTCGGACTAGGATCCTACGAGCAGTACTTC.

Only one count was recorded for this clone. The chain combines TRBV2 with TRBJ2-7; D uncertain. The V gene's germline CDR1 is SNHLY and CDR2 FYNNEI. The CDR3 is 14 residues long. With 5 bases removed from V and 2 bases from J, the gap between germline ends came to 13 bases. The DNA of the CDR3 is TGTGCCAGCAGTTCAGAGGTCGGACCCTACGAGCAGTACTTC. Its protein product is CASSSEVGPYEQYF.

The chain uses TRBV5-5 and TRBJ2-6; D is uncertain. Trimming stripped 7 bases from V and 5 bases from J, with 19 bases between. The CDR3 is made up of 16 amino acids. Per germline, CDR1 SGHKS and CDR2 YYEKEE (reference sequence). This chain's CDR3 is CASCDLAQSRANVLTF. CDR3 in DNA: TGTGCCAGCTGTGATCTCGCACAAAGTCGGGCCAACGTCCTGACTTTC.

The chain employs TRBV10-2 and TRBJ2-5, with 9 positions matching TRBD1. The CDR3 is made up of 14 amino acids. The V gene's germline CDR1 is WSHSY and CDR2 SAAADI. The trim removed 5 bases at V and 4 bases at J, leaving 5 bases unmatched. The CDR3 region has the DNA TGCGCCAGCAGTAGGACAGGGGAAGGAGAGACCCAGTACTTC. This sequence encodes CASSRTGEGETQYF.

The chain links TRBV30 to TRBJ1-2, with D maybe TRBD1 (5 bases). In germline, CDR1 is GTSNPN, CDR2 SVGIG (reference sequence). The CDR3 has 15 residues. Trimming pared 4 bases from V and 2 bases from J, leaving 17 bases between. Here the CDR3 DNA reads TGTGCCTGGACGCCTTGGGGGGGTGGCAACTATGGCTACACCTTC. It translates to CAWTPWGGGNYGYTF.

This clone was seen more than once but under ten times. The chain links TRBV28 to TRBJ2-2, with D possibly matching TRBD1 (6 bases). This CDR3 is built from 15 residues. Germline V gene sequence: CDR1 MDHEN, CDR2 SYDVKM. V lost 4 bases and J 5 bases, leaving 14 bases between the germline ends. The CDR3, as DNA: TGTGCCAGCAGTTACAGGGCCCCCGCGACCGGGGAGCTGTTTTTT. It yields the protein CASSYRAPATGELFF.

V is TRBV14 and J is TRBJ2-5; D is uncertain. Trimming took off 1 base at V and 2 bases at J, with 14 bases between the two ends. The germline CDR1 and CDR2 sequences are SGHDN and FVKESK. The CDR3 has 16 residues. The CDR3 region is CASSQGWNPKQETQYF. The CDR3 bases are TGTGCCAGCAGCCAAGGATGGAACCCTAAGCAAGAGACCCAGTACTTC.

V usage is TRBV7-9 and J usage is TRBJ2-7; 13 bases align to TRBD2. J was trimmed by 0 bases and V by 5 bases; bases with no gene match: 1. CDR3 length equals 15 residues. Germline V gene sequence: CDR1 SEHNR, CDR2 FQNEAQ (reference sequence). The CDR3 loop reads CASSGTSGISYEQYF. DNA for the CDR3: TGTGCCAGCAGCGGGACTAGCGGGATCTCCTACGAGCAGTACTTC.

The rearrangement joins TRBV2 to TRBJ2-1; TRBD1 might be the D (5 bases). CDR1 is SNHLY and CDR2 is FYNNEI in the germline V gene. The CDR3 consists of 11 residues. V lost 7 bases and J lost 5, with 6 bases in between. The chain's CDR3 is CASMTDNEQFF. The CDR3 DNA follows: TGTGCCAGCATGACAGACAATGAGCAGTTCTTC.

The rearrangement links TRBV28 to TRBJ2-7; possible D gene TRBD2, 6 bases. The CDR3 is 13 amino acids. CDR1 MDHEN and CDR2 SYDVKM come from the germline V gene. Trimming shortened V by 3 bases and J by 6 bases, and 12 bases separated the two germline ends. CDR3 nucleotide sequence: TGTGCCAGCAGTTTCGGGGGTACGGGCGAGCAGTACTTC. It encodes CASSFGGTGEQYF.

J is TRBJ2-1 and V is TRBV27, with D possibly called TRBD1 or TRBD2 (6 bases each). The CDR3 is 15 residues long. Germline CDR1 reads MNHEY; CDR2 reads SMNVEV (reference sequence). V gave up 5 bases and J gave up 3 bases, with 14 bases separating them. CDR3 sequence (DNA): TGTGCCAGCAGTCCTAGGGGGGCTTTCTACAATGAGCAGTTCTTC. Translating gives CASSPRGAFYNEQFF.

The genes are TRBV7-9 and TRBJ1-1, with 7 bases that match TRBD1. Unmatched junction bases numbered 5, after V lost 4 bases and J lost 3 bases. Germline V gene data show CDR1 as SEHNR and CDR2 as FQNEAQ (reference sequence). The CDR3 length is 14 residues. CDR3 nucleotides: TGTGCCAGCAGCTCCCCTACAGGGGACACTGAAGCTTTCTTT. Protein: CASSSPTGDTEAFF.

This rearrangement joins TRBV28 to TRBJ2-7; D might be TRBD1 (6 bases). V shed 6 bases and J shed 3 bases, with 18 bases lying between them. There are 15 residues in the CDR3. CDR1 and CDR2 from the germline V gene are MDHEN and SYDVKM. The CDR3 region is CASRYRVDLGYEQYF. CDR3 DNA sequence: TGTGCCAGCAGGTACAGGGTGGACCTAGGCTACGAGCAGTACTTC. The whole variable domain, filled in from reference TRBV28 and TRBJ2-7, reads DVKVTQSSRYLVKRTGEKVFLECVQDMDHENMFWYRQDPGLGLRLIYFSYDVKMKEKGDIPEGYSVSREKKERFSLILESASTNQTSMYLCASRYRVDLGYEQYFGPGTRLTVT.